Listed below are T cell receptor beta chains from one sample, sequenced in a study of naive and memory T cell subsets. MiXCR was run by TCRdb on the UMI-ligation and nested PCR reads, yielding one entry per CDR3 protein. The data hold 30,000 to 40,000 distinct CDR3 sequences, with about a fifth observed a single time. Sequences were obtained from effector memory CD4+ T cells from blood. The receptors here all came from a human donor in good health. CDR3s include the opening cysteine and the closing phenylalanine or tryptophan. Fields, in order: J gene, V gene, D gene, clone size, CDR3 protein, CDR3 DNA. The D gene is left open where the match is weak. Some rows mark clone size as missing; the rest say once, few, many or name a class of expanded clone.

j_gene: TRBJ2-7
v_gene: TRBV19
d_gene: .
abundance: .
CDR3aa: CASSGQGMSSYEQYF
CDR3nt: TGTGCCAGTAGTGGGCAGGGGATGAGCTCCTACGAGCAGTACTTC

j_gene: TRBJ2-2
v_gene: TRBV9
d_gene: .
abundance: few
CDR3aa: CASGTGELFF
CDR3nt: TGTGCCAGTGGCACCGGGGAGCTGTTTTTT

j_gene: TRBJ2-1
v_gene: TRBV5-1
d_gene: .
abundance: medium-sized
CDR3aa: CASSLVTSDEQFF
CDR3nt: TGCGCCAGCAGCTTGGTGACTAGTGATGAGCAGTTCTTC

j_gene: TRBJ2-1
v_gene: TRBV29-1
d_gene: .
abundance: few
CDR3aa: CSTMTELIHNEQFF
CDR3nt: TGCTCTACGATGACAGAACTCATCCACAATGAGCAGTTCTTC

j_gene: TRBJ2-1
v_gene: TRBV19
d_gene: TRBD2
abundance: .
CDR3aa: CASSLGLGINEQFF
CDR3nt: TGTGCCAGTAGCCTCGGACTAGGAATCAATGAGCAGTTCTTC

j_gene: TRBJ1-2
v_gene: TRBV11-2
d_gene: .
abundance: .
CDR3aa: CASTTAGTNYGYTF
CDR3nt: TGTGCCAGCACCACCGCGGGAACTAACTATGGCTACACCTTC

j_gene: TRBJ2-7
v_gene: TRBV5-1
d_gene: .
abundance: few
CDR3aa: CASSLASLIYEQYF
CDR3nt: TGCGCCAGCAGCTTGGCCTCACTGATCTACGAGCAGTACTTC

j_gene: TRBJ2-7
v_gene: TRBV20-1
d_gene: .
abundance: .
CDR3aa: CSAGDLYEQYF
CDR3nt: TGCAGTGCTGGAGATTTATACGAGCAGTACTTC

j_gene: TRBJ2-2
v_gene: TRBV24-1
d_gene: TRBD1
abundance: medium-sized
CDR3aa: CATQQQGAANTGELFF
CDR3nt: TGTGCCACTCAACAACAGGGGGCCGCGAACACCGGGGAGCTGTTTTTT

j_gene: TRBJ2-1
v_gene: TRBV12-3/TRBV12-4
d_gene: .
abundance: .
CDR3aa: CASSLASRGPLEFF
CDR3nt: TGTGCCAGCAGTTTAGCTTCTCGGGGACCACTAGAGTTCTTC

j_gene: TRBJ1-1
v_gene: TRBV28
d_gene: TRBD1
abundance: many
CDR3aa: CASSAGTEGRAFF
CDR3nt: TGTGCCAGCAGTGCCGGGACAGAGGGGCGAGCTTTCTTT

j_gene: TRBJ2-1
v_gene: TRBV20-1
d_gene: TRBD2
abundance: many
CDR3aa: CSARLAGVGYNEQFF
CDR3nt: TGCAGTGCTAGACTAGCGGGAGTTGGCTACAATGAGCAGTTCTTC

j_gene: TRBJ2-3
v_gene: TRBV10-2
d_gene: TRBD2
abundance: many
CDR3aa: CASKLAGGTDTQYF
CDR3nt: TGCGCCAGCAAACTAGCGGGGGGCACAGATACGCAGTATTTT

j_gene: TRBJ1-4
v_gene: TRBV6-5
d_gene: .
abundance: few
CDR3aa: CASSRRSGFDEKLFF
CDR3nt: TGTGCCAGCAGCCGGCGATCGGGTTTTGATGAAAAACTGTTTTTT

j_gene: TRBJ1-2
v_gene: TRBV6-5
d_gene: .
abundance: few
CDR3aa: CASKKGVTYGYTF
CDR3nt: TGTGCCAGCAAAAAGGGGGTGACCTATGGCTACACCTTC

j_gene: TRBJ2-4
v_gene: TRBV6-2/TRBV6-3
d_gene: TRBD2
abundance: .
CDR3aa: CASRDDRKTSGTQYF
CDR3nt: TGTGCCAGCAGAGACGACAGGAAGACTAGCGGAACGCAGTACTTC

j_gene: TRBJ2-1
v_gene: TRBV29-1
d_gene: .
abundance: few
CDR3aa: CSVRRGAEGAGYNEQFF
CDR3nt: TGCAGCGTCCGAAGGGGGGCCGAGGGGGCAGGCTACAATGAGCAGTTCTTC

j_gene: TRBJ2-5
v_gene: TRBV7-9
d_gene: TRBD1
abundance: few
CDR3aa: CASSLETGTGARETQYF
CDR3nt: TGTGCCAGCAGCTTAGAGACGGGGACAGGGGCGAGAGAGACCCAGTACTTC

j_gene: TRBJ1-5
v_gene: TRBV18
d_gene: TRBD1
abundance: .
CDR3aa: CASSPGGPNQPQHF
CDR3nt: TGTGCCAGCTCTCCAGGGGGCCCGAATCAGCCCCAGCATTTT

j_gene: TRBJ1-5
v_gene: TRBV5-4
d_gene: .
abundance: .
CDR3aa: CASSSVGSNQPQHF
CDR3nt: TGTGCCAGCAGCTCGGTAGGGAGCAATCAGCCCCAGCATTTT

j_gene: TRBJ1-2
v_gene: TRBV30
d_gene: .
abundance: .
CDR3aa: CAWSTPGGFYGYTF
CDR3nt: TGTGCCTGGAGTACCCCGGGAGGGTTCTATGGCTACACCTTC